This section outlines one T cell receptor (beta chain) sequence together with its context. The source of the sample is a study of control samples from healthy donors and cancer patients. The germline V and J ends were trimmed by 4 bases and 4 bases, with 16 bases remaining between them. The CDR3 extends over 15 amino acids. Per germline, CDR1 SGHRS and CDR2 YFSETQ. Profiled with immunoSEQ multiplex PCR; TCRdb holds only in-frame clones, not every one. The sample includes about 110,000 clones, 90% of them seen just once. The rearrangement links TRBV5-1 to TRBJ2-3; a weak D match, TRBD1 (6 bases). The receptor was derived from a human donor in good health. The donor label of this sample is uncertain. The sequencing input was blood. The CDR3 nucleotides read TGCGCCAGCAGCCTGACAGGAGAATCGGCAGATACGCAGTATTTT. Protein: CASSLTGESADTQYF.